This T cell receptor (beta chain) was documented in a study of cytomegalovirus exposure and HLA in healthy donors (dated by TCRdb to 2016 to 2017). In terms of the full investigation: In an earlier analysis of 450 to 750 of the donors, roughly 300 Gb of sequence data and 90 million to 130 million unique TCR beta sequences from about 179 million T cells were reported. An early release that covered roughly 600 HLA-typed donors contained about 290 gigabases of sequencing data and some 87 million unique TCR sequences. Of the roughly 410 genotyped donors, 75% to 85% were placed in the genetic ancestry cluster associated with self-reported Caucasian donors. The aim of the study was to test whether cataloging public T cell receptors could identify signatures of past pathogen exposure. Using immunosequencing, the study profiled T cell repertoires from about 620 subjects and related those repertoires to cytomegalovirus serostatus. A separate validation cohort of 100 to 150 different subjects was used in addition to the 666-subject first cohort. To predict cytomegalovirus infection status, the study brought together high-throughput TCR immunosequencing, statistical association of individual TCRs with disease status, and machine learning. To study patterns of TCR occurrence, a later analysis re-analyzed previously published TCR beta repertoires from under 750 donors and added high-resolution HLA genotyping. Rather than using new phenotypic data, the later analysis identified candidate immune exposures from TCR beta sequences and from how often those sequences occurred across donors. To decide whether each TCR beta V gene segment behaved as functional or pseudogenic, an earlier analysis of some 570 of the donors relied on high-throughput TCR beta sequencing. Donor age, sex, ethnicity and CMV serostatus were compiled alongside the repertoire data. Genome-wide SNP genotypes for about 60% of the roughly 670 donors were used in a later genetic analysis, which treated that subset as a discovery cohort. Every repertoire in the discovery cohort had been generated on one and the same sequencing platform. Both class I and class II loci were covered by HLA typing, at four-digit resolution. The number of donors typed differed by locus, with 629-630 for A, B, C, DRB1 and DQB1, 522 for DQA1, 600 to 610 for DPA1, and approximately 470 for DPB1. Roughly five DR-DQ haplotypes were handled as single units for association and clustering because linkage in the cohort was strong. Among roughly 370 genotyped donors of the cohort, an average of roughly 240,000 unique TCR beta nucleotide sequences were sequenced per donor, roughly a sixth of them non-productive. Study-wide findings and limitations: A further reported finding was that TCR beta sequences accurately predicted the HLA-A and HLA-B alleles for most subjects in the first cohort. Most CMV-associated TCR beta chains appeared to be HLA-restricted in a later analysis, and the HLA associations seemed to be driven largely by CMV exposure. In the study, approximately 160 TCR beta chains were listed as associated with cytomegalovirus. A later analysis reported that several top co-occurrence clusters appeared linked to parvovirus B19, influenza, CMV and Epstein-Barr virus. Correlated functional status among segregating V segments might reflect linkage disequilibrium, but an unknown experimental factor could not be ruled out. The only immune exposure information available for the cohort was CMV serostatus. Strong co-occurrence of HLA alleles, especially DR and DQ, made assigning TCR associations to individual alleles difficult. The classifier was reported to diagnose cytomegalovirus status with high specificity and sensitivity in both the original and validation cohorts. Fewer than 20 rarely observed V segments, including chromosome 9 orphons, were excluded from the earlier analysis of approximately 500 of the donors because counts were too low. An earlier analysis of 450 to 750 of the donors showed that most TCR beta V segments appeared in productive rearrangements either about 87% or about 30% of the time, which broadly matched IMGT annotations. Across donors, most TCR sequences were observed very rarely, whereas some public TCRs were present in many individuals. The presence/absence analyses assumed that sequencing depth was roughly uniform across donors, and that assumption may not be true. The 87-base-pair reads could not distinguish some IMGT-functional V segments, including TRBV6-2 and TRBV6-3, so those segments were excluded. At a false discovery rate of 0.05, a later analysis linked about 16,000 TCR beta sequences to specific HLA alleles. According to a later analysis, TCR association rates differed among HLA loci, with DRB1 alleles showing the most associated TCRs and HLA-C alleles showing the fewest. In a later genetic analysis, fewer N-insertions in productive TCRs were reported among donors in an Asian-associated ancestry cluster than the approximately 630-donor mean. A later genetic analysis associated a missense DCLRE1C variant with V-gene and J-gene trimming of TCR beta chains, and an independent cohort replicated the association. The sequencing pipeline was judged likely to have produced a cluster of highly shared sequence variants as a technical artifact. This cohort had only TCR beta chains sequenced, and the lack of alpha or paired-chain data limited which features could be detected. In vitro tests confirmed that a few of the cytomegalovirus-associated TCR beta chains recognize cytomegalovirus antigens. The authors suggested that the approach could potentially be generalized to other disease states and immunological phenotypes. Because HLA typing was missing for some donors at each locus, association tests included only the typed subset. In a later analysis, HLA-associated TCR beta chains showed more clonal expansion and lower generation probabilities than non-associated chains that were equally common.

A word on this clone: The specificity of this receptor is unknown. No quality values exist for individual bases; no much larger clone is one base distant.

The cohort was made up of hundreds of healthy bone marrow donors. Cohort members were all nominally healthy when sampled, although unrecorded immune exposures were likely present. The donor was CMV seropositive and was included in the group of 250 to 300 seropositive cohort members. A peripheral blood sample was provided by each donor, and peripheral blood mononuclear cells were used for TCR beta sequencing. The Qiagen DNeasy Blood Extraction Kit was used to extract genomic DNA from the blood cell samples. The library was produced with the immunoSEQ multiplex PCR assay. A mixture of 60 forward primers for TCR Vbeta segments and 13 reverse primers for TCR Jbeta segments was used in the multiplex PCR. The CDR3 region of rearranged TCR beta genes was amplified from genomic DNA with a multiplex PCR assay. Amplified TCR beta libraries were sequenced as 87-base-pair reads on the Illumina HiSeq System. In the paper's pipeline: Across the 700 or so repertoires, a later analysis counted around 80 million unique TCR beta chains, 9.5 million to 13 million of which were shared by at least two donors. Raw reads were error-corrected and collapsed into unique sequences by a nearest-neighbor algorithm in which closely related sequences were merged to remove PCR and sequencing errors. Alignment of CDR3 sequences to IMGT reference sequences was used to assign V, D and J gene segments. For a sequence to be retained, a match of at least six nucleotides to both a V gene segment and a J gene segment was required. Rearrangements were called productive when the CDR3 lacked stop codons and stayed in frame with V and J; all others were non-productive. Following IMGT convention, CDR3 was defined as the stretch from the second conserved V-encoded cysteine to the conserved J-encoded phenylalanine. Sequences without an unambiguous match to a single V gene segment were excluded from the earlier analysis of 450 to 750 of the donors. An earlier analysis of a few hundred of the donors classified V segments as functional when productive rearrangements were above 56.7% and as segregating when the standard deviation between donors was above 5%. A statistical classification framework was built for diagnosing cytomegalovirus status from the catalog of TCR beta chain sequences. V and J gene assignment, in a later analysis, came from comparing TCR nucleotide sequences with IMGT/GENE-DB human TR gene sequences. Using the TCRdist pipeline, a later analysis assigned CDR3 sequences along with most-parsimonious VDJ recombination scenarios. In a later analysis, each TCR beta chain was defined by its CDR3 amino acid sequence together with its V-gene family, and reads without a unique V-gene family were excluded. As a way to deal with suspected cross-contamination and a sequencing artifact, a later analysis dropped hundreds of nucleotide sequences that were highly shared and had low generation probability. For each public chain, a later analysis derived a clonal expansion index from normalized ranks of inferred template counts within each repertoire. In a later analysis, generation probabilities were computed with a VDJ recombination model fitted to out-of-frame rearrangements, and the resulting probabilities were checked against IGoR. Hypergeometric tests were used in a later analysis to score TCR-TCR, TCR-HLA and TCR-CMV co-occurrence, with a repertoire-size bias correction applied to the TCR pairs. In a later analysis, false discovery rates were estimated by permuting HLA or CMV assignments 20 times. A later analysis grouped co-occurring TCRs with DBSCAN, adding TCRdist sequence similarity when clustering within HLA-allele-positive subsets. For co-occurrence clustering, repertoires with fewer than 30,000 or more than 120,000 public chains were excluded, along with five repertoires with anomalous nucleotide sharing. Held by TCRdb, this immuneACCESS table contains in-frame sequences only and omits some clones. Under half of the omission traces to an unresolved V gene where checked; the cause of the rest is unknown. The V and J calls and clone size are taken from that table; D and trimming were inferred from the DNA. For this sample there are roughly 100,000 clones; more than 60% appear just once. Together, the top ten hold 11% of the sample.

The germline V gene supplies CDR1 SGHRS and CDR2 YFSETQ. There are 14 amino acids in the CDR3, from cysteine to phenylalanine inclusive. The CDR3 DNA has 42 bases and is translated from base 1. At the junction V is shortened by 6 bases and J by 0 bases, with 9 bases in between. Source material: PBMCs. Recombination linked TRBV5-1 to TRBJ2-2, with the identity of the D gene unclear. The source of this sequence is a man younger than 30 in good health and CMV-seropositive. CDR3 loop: CASTRQANTGELFF. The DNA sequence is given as TGCGCCAGCACCCGACAAGCGAACACCGGGGAGCTGTTTTTT.